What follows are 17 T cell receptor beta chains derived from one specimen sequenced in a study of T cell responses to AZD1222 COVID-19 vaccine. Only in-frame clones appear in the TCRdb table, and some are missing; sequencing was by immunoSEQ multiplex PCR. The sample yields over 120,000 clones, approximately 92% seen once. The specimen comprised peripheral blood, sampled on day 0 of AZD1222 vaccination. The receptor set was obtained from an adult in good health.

The CDR3 is CASIDRDGMNTEAFF. CDR3 DNA sequence: TGTGCCAGTATCGACAGGGACGGAATGAACACTGAAGCTTTCTTT. This chain links TRBV19 with TRBJ1-1; 7 bases match TRBD1. The CDR3 is made up of 15 amino acids. The V and J ends lost 7 bases and 0 bases, in that order; junction bases with no gene match: 8. Looked up from germline, CDR1 is LNHDA and CDR2 is SQIVND (reference sequence).

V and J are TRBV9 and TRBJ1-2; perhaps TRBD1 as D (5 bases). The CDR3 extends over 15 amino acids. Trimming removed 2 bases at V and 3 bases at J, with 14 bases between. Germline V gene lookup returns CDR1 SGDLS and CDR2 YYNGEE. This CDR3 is CASSVPGRDYYGYTF. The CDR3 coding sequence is TGTGCCAGCAGCGTCCCCGGGAGGGACTACTATGGCTACACCTTC. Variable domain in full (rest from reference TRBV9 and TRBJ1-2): DSGVTQTPKHLITATGQRVTLRCSPRSGDLSVYWYQQSLDQGLQFLIQYYNGEERAKGNILERFSAQQFPDLHSELNLSSLELGDSALYFCASSVPGRDYYGYTFGSGTRLTVV.

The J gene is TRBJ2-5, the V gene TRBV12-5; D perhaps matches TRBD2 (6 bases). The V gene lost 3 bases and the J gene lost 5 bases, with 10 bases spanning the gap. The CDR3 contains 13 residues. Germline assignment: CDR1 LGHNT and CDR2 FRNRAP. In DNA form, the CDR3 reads TGTGCTAGTGGTTTACCAGGAGGGGAGACCCAGTACTTC. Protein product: CASGLPGGETQYF.

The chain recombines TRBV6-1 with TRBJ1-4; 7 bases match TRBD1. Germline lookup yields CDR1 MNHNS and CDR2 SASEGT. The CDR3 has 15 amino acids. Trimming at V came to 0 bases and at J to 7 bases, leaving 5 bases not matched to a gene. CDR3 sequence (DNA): TGTGCCAGCAGTGAAGCGGCAGGGGGGGGTGAAAAACTGTTTTTT. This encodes CASSEAAGGGEKLFF.

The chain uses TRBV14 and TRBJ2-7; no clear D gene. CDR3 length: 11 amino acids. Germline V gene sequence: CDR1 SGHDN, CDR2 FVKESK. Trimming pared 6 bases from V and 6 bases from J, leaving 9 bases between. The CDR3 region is CASSQTGEQYF. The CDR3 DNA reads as TGTGCCAGCAGTCAAACGGGCGAGCAGTACTTC. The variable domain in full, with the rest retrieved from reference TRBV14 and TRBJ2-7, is EAGVTQFPSHSVIEKGQTVTLRCDPISGHDNLYWYRRVMGKEIKFLLHFVKESKQDESGMPNNRFLAERTGGTYSTLKVQPAELEDSGVYFCASSQTGEQYFGPGTRLTVT.

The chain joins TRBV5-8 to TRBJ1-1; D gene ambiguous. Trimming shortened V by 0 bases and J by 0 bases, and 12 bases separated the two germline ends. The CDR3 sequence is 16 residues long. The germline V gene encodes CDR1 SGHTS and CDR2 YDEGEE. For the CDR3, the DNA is TGTGCCAGCAGCTTGGTTTTGGCAGACATGAACACTGAAGCTTTCTTT. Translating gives CASSLVLADMNTEAFF.

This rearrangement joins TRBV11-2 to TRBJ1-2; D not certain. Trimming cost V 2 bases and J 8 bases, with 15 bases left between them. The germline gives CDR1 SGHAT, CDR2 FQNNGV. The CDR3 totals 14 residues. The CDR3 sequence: CASSLSAHSGGYTF. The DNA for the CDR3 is TGTGCCAGCAGCTTATCCGCCCATTCGGGAGGCTACACCTTC.

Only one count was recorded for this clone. The CDR3 protein is CAGSGVENTEAFF. CDR3 DNA sequence: TGTGCCGGGTCAGGGGTGGAGAACACTGAAGCTTTCTTT. The J gene is TRBJ1-1, the V gene TRBV6-6; D possibly corresponds to TRBD1 (6 bases). With 11 bases removed from V and 1 base from J, the gap between germline ends came to 14 bases. This CDR3 contains 13 residues. CDR1 MNHNY and CDR2 SVGAGI come from the germline V gene (reference sequence).

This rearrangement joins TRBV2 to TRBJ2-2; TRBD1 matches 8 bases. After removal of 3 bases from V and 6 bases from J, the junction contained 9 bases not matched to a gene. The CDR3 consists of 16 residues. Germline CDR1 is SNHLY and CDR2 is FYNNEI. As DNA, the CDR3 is TGTGCCAGCAGTGACCCGCGGAGACAGGGGTCCGGGGAGCTGTTTTTT. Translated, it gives CASSDPRRQGSGELFF.

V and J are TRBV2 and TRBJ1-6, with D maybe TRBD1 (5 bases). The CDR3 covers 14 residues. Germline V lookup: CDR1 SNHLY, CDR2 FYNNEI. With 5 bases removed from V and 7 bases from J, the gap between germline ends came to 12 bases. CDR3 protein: CASSSGTANSPLHF. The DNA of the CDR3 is TGTGCCAGCAGTTCCGGGACGGCGAATTCACCCCTCCACTTT.

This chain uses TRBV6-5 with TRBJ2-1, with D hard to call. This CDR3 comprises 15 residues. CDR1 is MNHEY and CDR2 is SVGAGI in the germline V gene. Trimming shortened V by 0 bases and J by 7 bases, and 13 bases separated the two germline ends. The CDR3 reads CASSYSPGPENEQFF. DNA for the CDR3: TGTGCCAGCAGTTACTCTCCGGGCCCGGAGAATGAGCAGTTCTTC.

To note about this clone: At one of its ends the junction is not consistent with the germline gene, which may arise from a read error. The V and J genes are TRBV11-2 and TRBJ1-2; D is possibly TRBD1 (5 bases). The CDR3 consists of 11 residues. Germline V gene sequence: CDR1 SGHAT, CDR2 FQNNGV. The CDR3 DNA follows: TGTGCCAGCAGCCTGGGGGTTTTTATTGCCTTC. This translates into CASSLGVFIAF.

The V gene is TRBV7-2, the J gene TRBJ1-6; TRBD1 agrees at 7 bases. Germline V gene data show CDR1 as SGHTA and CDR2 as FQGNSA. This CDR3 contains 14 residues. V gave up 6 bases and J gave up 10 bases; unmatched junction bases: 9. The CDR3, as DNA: TGTGCCAGCAGACTCGACAGGGCAGGGTCACCCCTCCACTTT. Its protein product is CASRLDRAGSPLHF. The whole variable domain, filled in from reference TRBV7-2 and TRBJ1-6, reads GAGVSQSPSNKVTEKGKDVELRCDPISGHTALYWYRQSLGQGLEFLIYFQGNSAPDKSGLPSDRFSAERTGGSVSTLTIQRTQQEDSAVYLCASRLDRAGSPLHFGNGTRLTVT.

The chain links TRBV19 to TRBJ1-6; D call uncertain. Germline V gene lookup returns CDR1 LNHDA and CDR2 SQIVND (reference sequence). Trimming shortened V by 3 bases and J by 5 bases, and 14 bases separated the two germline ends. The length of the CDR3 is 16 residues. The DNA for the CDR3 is TGTGCCAGTAGTATGGTAACCCCTTCCGATAATTCACCCCTCCACTTT. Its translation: CASSMVTPSDNSPLHF.

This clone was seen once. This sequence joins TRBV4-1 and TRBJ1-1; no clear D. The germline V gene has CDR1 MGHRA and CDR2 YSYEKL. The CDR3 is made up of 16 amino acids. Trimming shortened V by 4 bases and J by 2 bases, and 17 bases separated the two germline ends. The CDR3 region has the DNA TGCGCCAGCAGCCCTTTACAGCGTGGAGAAAACACTGAAGCTTTCTTT. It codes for CASSPLQRGENTEAFF.

The chain's CDR3 is CASSFQWGGGIQDTQYF. The CDR3 DNA reads as TGTGCCAGCAGCTTCCAATGGGGGGGCGGGATTCAAGATACGCAGTATTTT. The chain recombines TRBV7-2 with TRBJ2-3; D possibly corresponds to TRBD2 (7 bases). V lost 3 bases and J 5 bases, leaving 21 bases between the germline ends. The CDR3 has 17 amino acids. Germline CDR1 reads SGHTA; CDR2 reads FQGNSA. Full variable domain (outside the CDR3, taken from reference TRBV7-2 and TRBJ2-3): GAGVSQSPSNKVTEKGKDVELRCDPISGHTALYWYRQSLGQGLEFLIYFQGNSAPDKSGLPSDRFSAERTGGSVSTLTIQRTQQEDSAVYLCASSFQWGGGIQDTQYFGPGTRLTVL.

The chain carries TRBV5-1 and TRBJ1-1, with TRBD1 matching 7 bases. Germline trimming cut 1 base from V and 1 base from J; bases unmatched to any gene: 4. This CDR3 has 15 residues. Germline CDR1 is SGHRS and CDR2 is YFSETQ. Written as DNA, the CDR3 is TGCGCCAGCAGCTTGACAGGGGCAGGGAACACTGAAGCTTTCTTT. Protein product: CASSLTGAGNTEAFF.